Shown below are 18 T cell receptor beta chains from a single sample sequenced in a study of blood T cell repertoires in COVID-19. Libraries were prepared by immunoSEQ multiplex PCR; TCRdb keeps only in-frame clonotypes and omits some of them. The sample yields under 250,000 clones, more than 70% seen once. Specimen: peripheral blood. These receptors were taken from a woman aged 60-75 years with acute or convalescent COVID-19.

This rearrangement joins TRBV19 to TRBJ1-2; D is possibly TRBD1 (6 bases). V shed 5 bases and J shed 3 bases, with 16 bases lying between them. CDR3 length: 15 residues. CDR1 and CDR2 from the germline V gene are LNHDA and SQIVND (reference sequence). Written as DNA, the CDR3 is TGTGCCAGTAGTGAGTTCAGGGGATTTGACTATGGCTACACCTTC. It yields the protein CASSEFRGFDYGYTF.

The sample holds one count of this clone. The chain joins TRBV18 to TRBJ1-1; D ambiguous. Trimming cost V 4 bases and J 3 bases, with 6 bases left between them. Germline V gene sequence: CDR1 KGHSH, CDR2 LQKENI. The CDR3 is 12 residues long. The CDR3: CASSRSDTEAFF. The DNA for the CDR3 is TGTGCCAGCTCACGCTCGGACACTGAAGCTTTCTTT.

The chain employs TRBV7-9 and TRBJ1-2; D unclear. The ends were cut back, 6 bases at V and 5 bases at J, with 19 bases in the middle. Germline CDR1 SEHNR, CDR2 FQNEAQ (reference sequence). CDR3 length equals 15 residues. The CDR3 nucleotides are TGTGCCAGCAGTCGAGATAGGCGGAACAATTATGGCTACACCTTC. As protein: CASSRDRRNNYGYTF. Drawing the rest from reference TRBV7-9 and TRBJ1-2, the complete variable domain is DTGVSQNPRHKITKRGQNVTFRCDPISEHNRLYWYRQTLGQGPEFLTYFQNEAQLEKSRLLSDRFSAERPKGSFSTLEIQRTEQGDSAMYLCASSRDRRNNYGYTFGSGTRLTVV.

This clone was counted only a few times. The chain uses TRBV29-1 and TRBJ2-2, with D perhaps matching TRBD1 (5 bases). This CDR3 spans 12 amino acids. V lost 4 bases and J lost 7, with 10 bases in between. Germline CDR1 is SQVTM and CDR2 is ANQGSEA. In DNA form, the CDR3 reads TGCAGCGTTGTCCAGGGTGGCGGGGAGCTGTTTTTT. Translated: CSVVQGGGELFF.

This clone was seen a single time. The chain recombines TRBV7-8 with TRBJ1-2; D gene ambiguous. This CDR3 has 16 residues. V dropped 2 bases and J dropped 5 bases, with 18 bases sitting between them. CDR1 is SGHVS and CDR2 is FQNEAQ in the germline V gene. CDR3 DNA sequence: TGTGCCAGCAGCTTAATTGGAGGCAATTCTGGTTATGGCTACACCTTC. It codes for CASSLIGGNSGYGYTF. The variable domain in full, with the rest retrieved from reference TRBV7-8 and TRBJ1-2, is GAGVSQSPRYKVAKRGQDVALRCDPISGHVSLFWYQQALGQGPEFLTYFQNEAQLDKSGLPSDRFFAERPEGSVSTLKIQRTQQEDSAVYLCASSLIGGNSGYGYTFGSGTRLTVV.

The chain joins TRBV3-1 (or the pseudogene TRBV3-2) to TRBJ2-2; D remains ambiguous. V was clipped by 4 bases and J by 2 bases, with 11 bases between them. Germline V gene lookup returns CDR1 LGHDT and CDR2 YNNKEL (reference sequence). The CDR3 spans 15 residues. The CDR3 spells CASSRSLVNTGELFF. In DNA form, the CDR3 reads TGTGCCAGCAGCCGGAGCCTAGTCAACACCGGGGAGCTGTTTTTT.

With regard to this clone: Additional DNA sequences in this sample encode the identical CDR3. The V call is TRBV7-3, the J call TRBJ2-7; a possible D gene is TRBD2 (6 bases). This CDR3 is 15 amino acids long. Germline V gives CDR1 SGHTA, CDR2 FQGTGA. V was pared by 2 bases and J by 0 bases, with 11 bases between. CDR3 nucleotides: TGTGCCAGCAGCTTATTAGCGGAAAGCTCCTACGAGCAGTACTTC. Translation: CASSLLAESSYEQYF.

The V call is TRBV18, the J call TRBJ1-3, with D maybe TRBD1 (6 bases). Looked up from germline, CDR1 is KGHSH and CDR2 is LQKENI. Trimming stripped 5 bases from V and 4 bases from J, with 9 bases between. The CDR3 loop spans 13 amino acids. The CDR3 protein is CASSGTRGNTIYF. DNA for the CDR3: TGTGCCAGCTCAGGGACAAGAGGAAACACCATATATTTT.

This sequence joins TRBV28 and TRBJ1-2; 9 nucleotides line up with TRBD1. This CDR3 has 14 residues. J lost 2 bases, V lost 6 bases, and 4 bases had no gene match. Germline V lookup: CDR1 MDHEN, CDR2 SYDVKM. The CDR3 protein is CASSWGQGNYGYTF. In DNA, the CDR3 is TGTGCCAGCAGCTGGGGACAGGGCAACTATGGCTACACCTTC.

V and J are TRBV5-1 and TRBJ2-2; TRBD2 might be the D (6 bases). V dropped 1 base and J dropped 7 bases, with 14 bases sitting between them. The CDR3 spans 15 residues. Germline CDR1 reads SGHRS; CDR2 reads YFSETQ. The CDR3 bases are TGCGCCAGCAGCTTGTCAGTTCTGGAGGGCGGGGAGCTGTTTTTT. It encodes CASSLSVLEGGELFF.

The V call is TRBV7-2, the J call TRBJ2-7; 10 bases match TRBD2. V shed 5 bases, J shed 4 bases, and the junction held 8 bases outside the gene matches. Looked up from germline, CDR1 is SGHTA and CDR2 is FQGNSA. CDR3 size: 15 residues. CDR3 region: CASSAASGSVYEQYF. The CDR3 DNA follows: TGTGCCAGCAGCGCCGCTAGCGGGAGTGTGTACGAGCAGTACTTC.

The chain combines TRBV30 with TRBJ2-7, with D possibly TRBD2 on 6 matching bases. The CDR3 covers 12 residues. Germline V lookup: CDR1 GTSNPN, CDR2 SVGIG (reference sequence). V shed 5 bases and J shed 2 bases, with 10 bases lying between them. In DNA, the CDR3 is TGTGCCTGGGGATCGGGGGCCTACGAGCAGTACTTC. Translation gives CAWGSGAYEQYF.

This clone was seen just once. The chain combines TRBV6-5 with TRBJ1-2, with 7 bases fitting TRBD1. The CDR3 consists of 13 residues. Germline V gives CDR1 MNHEY, CDR2 SVGAGI. V shed 10 bases, J shed 4 bases, and the junction held 9 bases outside the gene matches. This CDR3 is CATQGGQGYGYTF. Written as DNA, the CDR3 is TGTGCCACGCAGGGGGGCCAAGGCTATGGCTACACCTTC.

The sample holds one count of this clone. The gene calls are TRBV4-1 and TRBJ1-5; 7 positions match TRBD1. CDR1 and CDR2 from the germline V gene are MGHRA and YSYEKL. The CDR3 has 16 amino acids. The junction had 3 bases not matched to a gene; V was cut back by 1 base and J by 0 bases. CDR3 sequence: CASSQGTGYSNQPQHF. CDR3 bases: TGCGCCAGCAGCCAAGGGACAGGCTATAGCAATCAGCCCCAGCATTTT.

The chain links TRBV11-2 to TRBJ2-5; 7 bases are shared with TRBD1. The V segment lost 3 bases and the J segment 5 bases; nucleotides outside the gene matches: 3. Per the germline V gene, CDR1 is SGHAT and CDR2 is FQNNGV. This CDR3 region has 13 residues. The CDR3 sequence is CASSFGQVETQYF. As DNA, the CDR3 is TGTGCCAGCAGCTTCGGACAGGTGGAGACCCAGTACTTC.

The J gene is TRBJ1-2, the V gene TRBV5-1; 10 bases align to TRBD1. The germline V gene has CDR1 SGHRS and CDR2 YFSETQ. This CDR3 is 15 amino acids long. Germline trimming cut 0 bases from V and 8 bases from J; bases unmatched to any gene: 7. CDR3 bases: TGCGCCAGCAGCTTGGAAGGGACAGGGGTTTCGGGCTACACCTTC. Translating it yields CASSLEGTGVSGYTF.

V usage is TRBV4-3 and J usage is TRBJ2-3, with 8 nucleotides matching TRBD1. The germline gives CDR1 LGHNA, CDR2 YSLEER. Trimming removed 1 base from V and 5 bases from J; junction bases left unmatched: 5. This CDR3 comprises 15 residues. The CDR3 sequence is CASSQAARGQDTQYF. The CDR3 coding sequence is TGCGCCAGCAGCCAAGCGGCCAGGGGGCAAGATACGCAGTATTTT.

This rearrangement joins TRBV14 to TRBJ2-5; tentative D call: TRBD2 (6 bases). The length of the CDR3 is 13 residues. CDR1 and CDR2 (germline): SGHDN, FVKESK. V was pared by 7 bases and J by 4 bases, with 13 bases between. CDR3 loop: CASTGAGTETQYF. The CDR3 region has the DNA TGTGCCAGCACCGGGGCGGGGACAGAGACCCAGTACTTC.